Listed below are T cell receptor beta chains from one sample, sequenced in a study of siplizumab effects on memory and regulatory T cells. Data came from immunoSEQ multiplex PCR; TCRdb stores just in-frame clones and leaves some out. The sample lists tens of thousands of clones, over 75% seen once, with roughly 0.35% in the top ten. Sequenced input: naive CD8+ T cells sorted from blood. The receptors originated from a human donor in good health. The CDR3 runs from the conserved cysteine through the conserved F or W. A D gene is named only where the DNA matches it firmly. Size tells how often a clone was seen (once, few, many) or the class of an expanded clone, and some rows leave it out.

size	D	V	J	DNA	CDR3
-	-	TRBV7-6	TRBJ2-3	TGTGCCAGCAGCTCGGTCGCTGAGACTAGCACAGATACGCAGTATTTT	CASSSVAETSTDTQYF
few	TRBD1	TRBV7-9	TRBJ1-2	TGTGCCAGCAGCTTCACAGGGGCCACTAACTATGGCTACACCTTC	CASSFTGATNYGYTF
-	-	TRBV6-1	TRBJ2-1	TGTGCCAGCAGTGAACCTGAGGGGGGCAGGGGGTACAATGAGCAGTTCTTC	CASSEPEGGRGYNEQFF
-	-	TRBV6-5	TRBJ1-1	TGTGCCAGCAGTTATCTAAGATCGAACACTGAAGCTTTCTTT	CASSYLRSNTEAFF
-	TRBD1	TRBV30	TRBJ2-7	TGTGCCTGGAGCGGGACAGGCACCTACGAGCAGTACTTC	CAWSGTGTYEQYF
once	TRBD2	TRBV9	TRBJ2-3	TGTGCCAGCAGCGTAGTAGGGACTAGCGCTTCGGGGGTGGATACGCAGTATTTT	CASSVVGTSASGVDTQYF
-	-	TRBV4-1	TRBJ1-2	TGCGCCAGCAGCCAAGGGGGGGCGATCTATGGCTACACCTTC	CASSQGGAIYGYTF
-	TRBD2	TRBV29-1	TRBJ2-6	TGCAGCGTTGAAGGGGGAATGGGAGGGAATGCTGGGGCCAACGTCCTGACTTTC	CSVEGGMGGNAGANVLTF
-	TRBD1	TRBV13	TRBJ2-7	TGTGCCAGCAGCTGGGACAGGGAACCCTACGAGCAGTACTTC	CASSWDREPYEQYF
-	-	TRBV28	TRBJ1-5	TGTGCCAGCACTCCGATCACGTATAATCAGCCCCAGCATTTT	CASTPITYNQPQHF
-	-	TRBV6-1	TRBJ2-7	TGTGCCAGCAACTCCAGAGGGAGTACCTACGAGCAGTACTTC	CASNSRGSTYEQYF
-	-	TRBV5-1	TRBJ1-2	TGCGCCAGCAGCTTCTGGACAGCTAACTATGGCTACACCTTC	CASSFWTANYGYTF
-	-	TRBV5-4	TRBJ2-7	TGTGCCAGCAGCCACTTTCCGGGGGTCGAAACCTACGAGCAGTACTTC	CASSHFPGVETYEQYF
-	-	TRBV7-9	TRBJ2-5	TGTGCCAGCAGCTTAGTACAAATTAAAGAGACCCAGTACTTC	CASSLVQIKETQYF
-	TRBD1	TRBV27	TRBJ2-6	TGTGCCAGCAGTCGACAGGGTACTACCGGGGCCAACGTCCTGACTTTC	CASSRQGTTGANVLTF
-	-	TRBV7-9	TRBJ1-1	TGTGCCAGCAGCTCTAACCCCGGGATAAAGGGGAACACTGAAGCTTTCTTT	CASSSNPGIKGNTEAFF
-	-	TRBV27	TRBJ1-3	TGTGCCAGCAGGATCGACAGCTACTCTGGAAACACCATATATTTT	CASRIDSYSGNTIYF
once	-	TRBV19	TRBJ2-1	TGTGCCAGTAGTGCCGGGACACCCTACAATGAGCAGTTCTTC	CASSAGTPYNEQFF
once	TRBD1	TRBV27	TRBJ2-7	TGTGCCAGCAGTTTCACAGGGGAAATACGCAACGAGCAGTACTTC	CASSFTGEIRNEQYF
-	-	TRBV5-1	TRBJ2-3	TGCGCCAGCAGCTTCCTGGAGGGTACGCAGTATTTT	CASSFLEGTQYF
-	TRBD1	TRBV19	TRBJ2-3	TGTGCCAGTGGCAGGGGGGATACGCAGTATTTT	CASGRGDTQYF
-	-	TRBV29-1	TRBJ1-2	TGCAGCGTTCAATTTTCAGCGATTTATGGCTACACCTTC	CSVQFSAIYGYTF